This is a list of T cell receptor beta chains from one sample in a study of early T cells in non-severe SARS-CoV-2 infection. TCRdb used MiXCR to reprocess the 5' RACE reads, holding one entry per CDR3 protein. The table shows 85,000 to 120,000 distinct CDR3 sequences, with under 15% occurring only once. The sequencing sample was made of whole blood. Receptors were obtained from an adult who was a healthcare worker with PCR-confirmed SARS-CoV-2 infection or an uninfected control (not recorded which). Each CDR3 is given with its conserved first and last residue. A D gene is named only where the DNA matches it firmly. Clone size is shown for a subset of rows, as once, few, many or a class of expanded clone.

cdr3_nt: TGTGCCAGCAAACCCGGGACAGGGTCCTACGAGCAGTACTTC
cdr3_aa: CASKPGTGSYEQYF
d_call: TRBD1
v_call: TRBV28
j_call: TRBJ2-7
cdr3_length: 14
clone_size: few

cdr3_nt: TGTGCCAGCAGTTTAGGGCGTGGGCAGTTCTTC
cdr3_aa: CASSLGRGQFF
d_call: NA
v_call: TRBV28
j_call: TRBJ2-1
cdr3_length: 11
clone_size: few

cdr3_nt: TGTGCCAGCAGCTTACGAGGGGGCTTGAACACCGGGGAGCTGTTTTTT
cdr3_aa: CASSLRGGLNTGELFF
d_call: TRBD1
v_call: TRBV5-4
j_call: TRBJ2-2
cdr3_length: 16
clone_size: few

cdr3_nt: TGTGCCAGCAGTTTTCGGCTCGAAGAGACCCAGTACTTC
cdr3_aa: CASSFRLEETQYF
d_call: NA
v_call: TRBV12-3/TRBV12-4
j_call: TRBJ2-5
cdr3_length: 13
clone_size: few

cdr3_nt: TGCAGTGCTTGGGGTGGCCATGAGCAGTACTTC
cdr3_aa: CSAWGGHEQYF
d_call: NA
v_call: TRBV20-1
j_call: TRBJ2-7
cdr3_length: 11
clone_size: few

cdr3_nt: TGCGCCAGCAGCCAACCCTTACGGGACTATCATTTGGAGACCCAGTACTTC
cdr3_aa: CASSQPLRDYHLETQYF
d_call: TRBD2
v_call: TRBV4-1
j_call: TRBJ2-5
cdr3_length: 17
clone_size: NA

cdr3_nt: TGTGCCAGCAGCCAAGCTTGGAGGGGCCAGCAGTACTTC
cdr3_aa: CASSQAWRGQQYF
d_call: NA
v_call: TRBV3-1
j_call: TRBJ2-7
cdr3_length: 13
clone_size: many

cdr3_nt: TGTGCCAGCACCATAAGTGGGGGCTCATACAATGAGCAGTTCTTC
cdr3_aa: CASTISGGSYNEQFF
d_call: NA
v_call: TRBV12-3/TRBV12-4
j_call: TRBJ2-1
cdr3_length: 15
clone_size: many

cdr3_nt: TGTGCCACCCGGATAGCGGGGAGCTCCTACGAGCAGTACTTC
cdr3_aa: CATRIAGSSYEQYF
d_call: TRBD2
v_call: TRBV6-5
j_call: TRBJ2-7
cdr3_length: 14
clone_size: NA

cdr3_nt: TGTGCCAGCCGTACGCGGGGTGAAGCTTTCTTT
cdr3_aa: CASRTRGEAFF
d_call: NA
v_call: TRBV7-2
j_call: TRBJ1-1
cdr3_length: 11
clone_size: many

cdr3_nt: TGTGCCAGCAGCCCTGTCTCAGGGCACACTGAAGCTTTCTTT
cdr3_aa: CASSPVSGHTEAFF
d_call: NA
v_call: TRBV28
j_call: TRBJ1-1
cdr3_length: 14
clone_size: few

cdr3_nt: TGTGCCAGCAGCACGGGACTAGCGGGGGGAGATACGCAGTATTTT
cdr3_aa: CASSTGLAGGDTQYF
d_call: TRBD2
v_call: TRBV5-6
j_call: TRBJ2-3
cdr3_length: 15
clone_size: many

cdr3_nt: TGTGCCAGCAGCGTAGGGTCAGATACGCAGTATTTT
cdr3_aa: CASSVGSDTQYF
d_call: NA
v_call: TRBV9
j_call: TRBJ2-3
cdr3_length: 12
clone_size: few

cdr3_nt: TGTGCCACCAGTGATTACAATAGCGGGAGGGGGTACAATGAGCAGTTCTTC
cdr3_aa: CATSDYNSGRGYNEQFF
d_call: TRBD2
v_call: TRBV24-1
j_call: TRBJ2-1
cdr3_length: 17
clone_size: few

cdr3_nt: TGTGCCAGCAGCCCAGGGGGCGCTAACTATGGCTACACCTTC
cdr3_aa: CASSPGGANYGYTF
d_call: TRBD1
v_call: TRBV5-4
j_call: TRBJ1-2
cdr3_length: 14
clone_size: many

cdr3_nt: TGTGCCAGCAGGCAAGTAGGCGATACGCAGTATTTT
cdr3_aa: CASRQVGDTQYF
d_call: NA
v_call: TRBV6-2/TRBV6-3
j_call: TRBJ2-3
cdr3_length: 12
clone_size: few

cdr3_nt: TGTGCCAGCAGCTTAGCGCTGAGGGGGGTTGAGCAGTTCTTC
cdr3_aa: CASSLALRGVEQFF
d_call: NA
v_call: TRBV7-2
j_call: TRBJ2-1
cdr3_length: 14
clone_size: few

cdr3_nt: TGCAGTGCCTTAGACGGACCCTACGAGCAGTACTTC
cdr3_aa: CSALDGPYEQYF
d_call: NA
v_call: TRBV20-1
j_call: TRBJ2-7
cdr3_length: 12
clone_size: few

cdr3_nt: TGCAGTGCTAGGCCCTTTACTTTGGACACAGATACGCAGTATTTT
cdr3_aa: CSARPFTLDTDTQYF
d_call: NA
v_call: TRBV20-1
j_call: TRBJ2-3
cdr3_length: 15
clone_size: many

cdr3_nt: TGTGCCAGCAGTTTACTCCCAGGGGGGGGTCAGCCCCAGCATTTT
cdr3_aa: CASSLLPGGGQPQHF
d_call: TRBD1
v_call: TRBV27
j_call: TRBJ1-5
cdr3_length: 15
clone_size: few

cdr3_nt: TGTGCCAGCAGTTACTCCGGGGAGACCGGGGAGCTGTTTTTT
cdr3_aa: CASSYSGETGELFF
d_call: NA
v_call: TRBV6-2/TRBV6-3
j_call: TRBJ2-2
cdr3_length: 14
clone_size: many

cdr3_nt: TGTGCCAGCAGCCAAGGACTAGCGGGAGTGAATTCCGAGCAGTACTTC
cdr3_aa: CASSQGLAGVNSEQYF
d_call: TRBD2
v_call: TRBV4-2
j_call: TRBJ2-7
cdr3_length: 16
clone_size: NA

cdr3_nt: TGTGCCAGCAGCCCAAAAAGAGGACTCCTGACCGATCAAGAGACCCAGTACTTC
cdr3_aa: CASSPKRGLLTDQETQYF
d_call: NA
v_call: TRBV11-2
j_call: TRBJ2-5
cdr3_length: 18
clone_size: many

cdr3_nt: TGTGCCAGCAGTCCGGGACAGATCTATGGCTACACCTTC
cdr3_aa: CASSPGQIYGYTF
d_call: TRBD1
v_call: TRBV28
j_call: TRBJ1-2
cdr3_length: 13
clone_size: many

cdr3_nt: TGTGCCAGCAGTTCCCTCCGGGGCAGTCCCTATGGCTACACCTTC
cdr3_aa: CASSSLRGSPYGYTF
d_call: NA
v_call: TRBV28
j_call: TRBJ1-2
cdr3_length: 15
clone_size: NA

cdr3_nt: TGCAGTGCTAGACGAGGGTTTCAAGAGACCCAGTACTTC
cdr3_aa: CSARRGFQETQYF
d_call: NA
v_call: TRBV20-1
j_call: TRBJ2-5
cdr3_length: 13
clone_size: NA

cdr3_nt: TGTGCCAGCAGCTTATATCACACTAGCGCCAATGAGCAGTTCTTC
cdr3_aa: CASSLYHTSANEQFF
d_call: TRBD2
v_call: TRBV11-2
j_call: TRBJ2-1
cdr3_length: 15
clone_size: NA

cdr3_nt: TGCAGTGCTCGATCAGCGGGCGGGCAGTTCTTC
cdr3_aa: CSARSAGGQFF
d_call: NA
v_call: TRBV20-1
j_call: TRBJ2-1
cdr3_length: 11
clone_size: many

cdr3_nt: TGCGCCAGCTCCGGGGACCCGACGTACAATGAGCAGTTCTTC
cdr3_aa: CASSGDPTYNEQFF
d_call: NA
v_call: TRBV4-1
j_call: TRBJ2-1
cdr3_length: 14
clone_size: NA

cdr3_nt: TGTGCCAGCTCACCACGGTCGGGAGGGGGCAATGAGCAGTTCTTC
cdr3_aa: CASSPRSGGGNEQFF
d_call: TRBD2
v_call: TRBV18
j_call: TRBJ2-1
cdr3_length: 15
clone_size: NA

cdr3_nt: TGTGCCAGCAGATCACACGCTACTGAAGCTTTCTTT
cdr3_aa: CASRSHATEAFF
d_call: NA
v_call: TRBV5-6
j_call: TRBJ1-1
cdr3_length: 12
clone_size: NA

cdr3_nt: TGTGCCAGCAGTCCACGACAGCACTACGAGCAGTACTTC
cdr3_aa: CASSPRQHYEQYF
d_call: NA
v_call: TRBV6-6
j_call: TRBJ2-7
cdr3_length: 13
clone_size: many

cdr3_nt: TGTGCCAGCAGTCCCCTTGGGACAGGGATCAATGAGCAGTTCTTC
cdr3_aa: CASSPLGTGINEQFF
d_call: TRBD1
v_call: TRBV6-6
j_call: TRBJ2-1
cdr3_length: 15
clone_size: many

cdr3_nt: TGTGCCAGCACCAAGTGGGGGGAGCAGTTCTTC
cdr3_aa: CASTKWGEQFF
d_call: NA
v_call: TRBV6-2/TRBV6-3
j_call: TRBJ2-1
cdr3_length: 11
clone_size: NA

cdr3_nt: TGTGCCAGCAGCGGGGCGGGAGGGATTACAGATACGCAGTATTTT
cdr3_aa: CASSGAGGITDTQYF
d_call: TRBD2
v_call: TRBV2
j_call: TRBJ2-3
cdr3_length: 15
clone_size: few

cdr3_nt: TGTGCCAGCAGCGAAGGGGCCAGCACAGATACGCAGTATTTT
cdr3_aa: CASSEGASTDTQYF
d_call: NA
v_call: TRBV13
j_call: TRBJ2-3
cdr3_length: 14
clone_size: NA

cdr3_nt: TGTGCCATCCGGACAGGGGCGAACACCGGGGAGCTGTTTTTT
cdr3_aa: CAIRTGANTGELFF
d_call: TRBD1
v_call: TRBV10-3
j_call: TRBJ2-2
cdr3_length: 14
clone_size: NA

cdr3_nt: TGTGCCAGCAGCTTAGCCGGGTGGGAAAAACTGTTTTTT
cdr3_aa: CASSLAGWEKLFF
d_call: NA
v_call: TRBV7-9
j_call: TRBJ1-4
cdr3_length: 13
clone_size: NA

cdr3_nt: TGTGCCAGCAGTTTACTCTACGAGCAGTACTTC
cdr3_aa: CASSLLYEQYF
d_call: NA
v_call: TRBV12-3/TRBV12-4
j_call: TRBJ2-7
cdr3_length: 11
clone_size: many

cdr3_nt: TGTGCCAGCAGCATAAGACTAGCTGAGGGCCACAAAACCGGGGAGCTGTTTTTT
cdr3_aa: CASSIRLAEGHKTGELFF
d_call: TRBD2
v_call: TRBV7-9
j_call: TRBJ2-2
cdr3_length: 18
clone_size: many

cdr3_nt: TGCAGCGTTGTGGACGGTAGCTCCTACGAGCAGTACTTC
cdr3_aa: CSVVDGSSYEQYF
d_call: NA
v_call: TRBV29-1
j_call: TRBJ2-7
cdr3_length: 13
clone_size: NA